The 22 T cell receptor beta chains below all came from one sample that was sequenced in a study of blood T cell repertoires in COVID-19 (dated by TCRdb to 2019 to 2021). The receptor library was made with the immunoSEQ multiplex PCR assay. TCRdb's version of the immuneACCESS table is confined to in-frame rearrangements and falls short of the full clone set. An unresolved V gene accounts for under half of the shortfall where checked; the remainder is of unknown origin. The sample table holds under 300,000 clones, of which 83% were seen once. In total, the top ten clones hold 4.6% of the sample. Specimen: peripheral blood. These receptors originate from a man aged 55 to 70 who had recovered from COVID-19.

The V and J genes are TRBV12-5 and TRBJ2-1; possible D gene TRBD1, 6 bases. V shed 7 bases and J shed 12 bases, with 22 bases lying between them. CDR1 is LGHNT, CDR2 FRNRAP, per germline. CDR3 length: 14 amino acids. The CDR3 reads CASEPGTYQSGQFF. CDR3 nucleotides: TGTGCTAGTGAACCCGGGACATACCAAAGCGGGCAGTTCTTC.

V and J are TRBV11-2 and TRBJ2-3; 8 bases agree with TRBD1. Germline V lookup: CDR1 SGHAT, CDR2 FQNNGV. V was clipped by 1 base and J by 8 bases; unmatched bases: 8. There are 15 residues in the CDR3. The CDR3 nucleotides read TGTGCCAGCAGCTTAGTCGGCAGGGGGCTTGGTACGCAGTATTTT. It codes for CASSLVGRGLGTQYF.

The rearrangement joins TRBV28 to TRBJ1-4; 7 bases are a match to TRBD1. Germline loops: CDR1 MDHEN, CDR2 SYDVKM. The CDR3 covers 14 residues. Trimming cost V 2 bases and J 13 bases; bases outside gene matches: 10. The CDR3 sequence: CASSLPTTGRILFF. CDR3 in DNA: TGTGCCAGCAGTTTACCCACGACAGGGAGAATACTGTTTTTT.

The rearrangement links TRBV6-5 to TRBJ2-6; D call uncertain. The V end lost 1 base, the J end lost 5 bases, and 6 bases lay between the germline ends. Germline CDR1 is MNHEY and CDR2 is SVGAGI. There are 14 residues in the CDR3. This CDR3 is CASSYFRRANVLTF. CDR3 in DNA: TGTGCCAGCAGTTACTTCCGTAGGGCCAACGTCCTGACTTTC.

This chain links TRBV7-9 with TRBJ1-1, with D uncertain. The CDR3 consists of 16 residues. V lost 0 bases, J lost 5 bases, and 16 bases lay in between. Germline assignment: CDR1 SEHNR and CDR2 FQNEAQ (reference sequence). CDR3 amino acids: CASSLALPAGRTEAFF. Written as DNA, the CDR3 is TGTGCCAGCAGCTTAGCACTTCCCGCCGGGAGGACTGAAGCTTTCTTT.

This clone was seen only a few times. The chain couples TRBV19 to TRBJ1-3; 8 nucleotides agree with TRBD1. Germline values: CDR1 LNHDA, CDR2 SQIVND (reference sequence). The CDR3 totals 17 residues. V was clipped by 7 bases and J by 0 bases; unmatched bases: 11. CDR3 DNA sequence: TGTGCCAGTACGGCCCCGGGACAGGCCAACTCTGGAAACACCATATATTTT. Amino acids: CASTAPGQANSGNTIYF.

This clone was detected only a few times. The chain has TRBV5-1 and TRBJ2-7; TRBD1 agrees at 8 bases. CDR3 length equals 14 residues. Germline V gene lookup returns CDR1 SGHRS and CDR2 YFSETQ. V shed 0 bases and J 4 bases; nucleotides not matched to a gene: 3. Written as DNA, the CDR3 is TGCGCCAGCAGCTTGGAGACAGGGGCGTACGAGCAGTACTTC. As protein: CASSLETGAYEQYF.

The chain employs TRBV24-1 and TRBJ2-3, with a weak D call TRBD1 (5 bases). Germline V gene data show CDR1 as KGHDR and CDR2 as SFDVKD. Trimming removed 2 bases from V and 4 bases from J, with 24 bases in between. This CDR3 has 19 amino acids. The CDR3 protein is CATSDSLRQGGVLPDTQYF. As DNA, the CDR3 is TGTGCCACCAGTGATTCTCTAAGGCAGGGTGGGGTCTTGCCAGATACGCAGTATTTT.

This clone showed up just a few times. This chain joins TRBV25-1 and TRBJ2-1, with TRBD1 matching 7 bases. Trimming took 7 bases from V and 4 from J; bases not matched to a gene: 10. Germline loops: CDR1 MGHDK, CDR2 SYGVNS. CDR3 length equals 15 residues. The CDR3 spells CASMMRQGYYNEQFF. CDR3 in DNA: TGTGCCAGCATGATGAGACAGGGATATTACAATGAGCAGTTCTTC.

This clone was observed a few times. V usage is TRBV19 and J usage is TRBJ2-3; 7 bases are a match to TRBD1. Germline V gene data show CDR1 as LNHDA and CDR2 as SQIVND (reference sequence). V was pared by 4 bases and J by 2 bases, with 12 bases of the junction left unmatched. The CDR3 loop spans 17 amino acids. CDR3 residues: CASSSPARQGLTDTQYF. The CDR3 bases are TGTGCCAGTAGTAGCCCGGCCCGACAGGGTCTCACAGATACGCAGTATTTT.

The rearrangement uses TRBV18 and TRBJ2-7; 8 bases line up with TRBD1. Per germline, CDR1 KGHSH and CDR2 LQKENI. CDR3 length: 12 amino acids. Trimming removed 8 bases from V and 6 bases from J; junction bases left unmatched: 6. In nucleotides, the CDR3 is TGTGCCAGCCGACCGACAGGGGCCGAGCAGTACTTC. This encodes CASRPTGAEQYF.

This chain uses TRBV6-5 with TRBJ2-1; 12 bases are a match to TRBD2. Germline V gene lookup returns CDR1 MNHEY and CDR2 SVGAGI. J gave up 6 bases and V 0 bases, and 3 bases lay outside the gene matches. The CDR3 is 16 amino acids. This chain's CDR3 is CASSYSLAGGLNEQFF. CDR3 in DNA: TGTGCCAGCAGTTACTCGCTAGCGGGGGGGCTCAATGAGCAGTTCTTC.

The J gene is TRBJ2-7, the V gene TRBV4-1, with 10 bases that match TRBD1. J was trimmed by 8 bases and V by 0 bases; bases with no gene match: 7. CDR1 is MGHRA, CDR2 YSYEKL, per germline. The CDR3 contains 15 residues. This CDR3 is CASSQEGTGVSKQYF. The CDR3 DNA is TGCGCCAGCAGCCAAGAAGGGACAGGGGTGAGCAAGCAGTACTTC.

The genes are TRBV21-1 and TRBJ1-6. TRBV21-1 is given as a pseudogene. The CDR3 extends over 17 amino acids. The CDR3 DNA sequence: TGTGCCAGCAGCAAAGAGCGGGGCAGGAAACTTAATTCACCCCTCCACTTT. The encoded protein is CASSKERGRKLNSPLHF.

This chain joins TRBV6-5 and TRBJ1-3; D is ambiguous. V dropped 6 bases and J dropped 5 bases, with 11 bases sitting between them. Per the germline V gene, CDR1 is MNHEY and CDR2 is SVGAGI. The CDR3 contains 13 residues. The CDR3 DNA reads TGTGCCAGCAGATCCCTTTTTCGAAACACCATATATTTT. Translated, it gives CASRSLFRNTIYF.

This clone appeared once. The chain joins TRBV25-1 to TRBJ2-3; D is unclear. CDR3 size: 14 residues. V was cut by 5 bases and J by 0 bases, with 9 bases left in between. Germline CDR1 MGHDK, CDR2 SYGVNS. The chain's CDR3 is CASSFRSSTDTQYF. The CDR3 DNA reads TGTGCCAGCAGTTTCAGATCTAGCACAGATACGCAGTATTTT. Full variable domain (rest looked up from reference TRBV25-1 and TRBJ2-3): EADIYQTPRYLVIGTGKKITLECSQTMGHDKMYWYQQDPGMELHLIHYSYGVNSTEKGDLSSESTVSRIRTEHFPLTLESARPSHTSQYLCASSFRSSTDTQYFGPGTRLTVL.

The chain couples TRBV2 to TRBJ2-1; the match to TRBD1 covers 7 bases. The CDR3 is made up of 14 amino acids. Germline CDR1 and CDR2: SNHLY and FYNNEI. V trimming: 6 bases; J trimming: 7 bases; junction bases outside the gene matches: 9. The CDR3 is CASSRQGARNEQFF. In DNA form, the CDR3 reads TGTGCCAGCAGCAGACAGGGTGCGCGGAATGAGCAGTTCTTC.

As to this clone: Other DNA variants within this sample encode the same CDR3. The V and J genes are TRBV7-9 and TRBJ1-1, with TRBD1 matching 9 bases. The trim removed 5 bases at V and 5 bases at J, leaving 6 bases unmatched. The CDR3 covers 14 residues. Germline V gene data show CDR1 as SEHNR and CDR2 as FQNEAQ (reference sequence). The CDR3 protein is CASSPQGAGTEAFF. The CDR3 bases are TGTGCCAGCAGCCCACAGGGGGCGGGTACTGAAGCTTTCTTT.

The chain employs TRBV10-2 and TRBJ2-7, with TRBD2 identical over 10 bases. Germline loops: CDR1 WSHSY, CDR2 SAAADI. The V segment lost 6 bases and the J segment 0 bases; nucleotides outside the gene matches: 5. The CDR3 is made up of 15 amino acids. Here the CDR3 reads CASRASGSGSYEQYF. CDR3 DNA sequence: TGCGCCAGCAGAGCTAGCGGGAGTGGCTCCTACGAGCAGTACTTC.

The chain has TRBV28 and TRBJ2-7, with D maybe TRBD2 (6 bases). From germline, CDR1 is MDHEN and CDR2 SYDVKM. The CDR3 is 13 amino acids. V was trimmed by 3 bases and J by 5 bases, leaving 11 bases between them. This CDR3 reads CASSFGGTHEQYF. The CDR3 coding sequence is TGTGCCAGCAGTTTTGGGGGGACCCACGAGCAGTACTTC.

V is TRBV7-9 and J is TRBJ2-7; 7 bases match TRBD1. CDR1 and CDR2 (germline): SEHNR, FQNEAQ (reference sequence). This CDR3 spans 14 amino acids. V trimming: 3 bases; J trimming: 5 bases; junction bases outside the gene matches: 7. CDR3 amino acids: CASSLRQGIDEQYF. The CDR3 DNA reads as TGTGCCAGCAGCTTGAGACAGGGAATCGACGAGCAGTACTTC.

V is TRBV25-1 and J is TRBJ2-1, with 8 bases lining up with TRBD1. V lost 5 bases, J lost 14 bases, and 5 bases stayed unmatched. This CDR3 spans 11 amino acids. Germline V gene data show CDR1 as MGHDK and CDR2 as SYGVNS. This CDR3 reads CASSLRGREFF. DNA of the CDR3: TGTGCCAGCAGTCTCAGGGGGCGGGAGTTCTTC.